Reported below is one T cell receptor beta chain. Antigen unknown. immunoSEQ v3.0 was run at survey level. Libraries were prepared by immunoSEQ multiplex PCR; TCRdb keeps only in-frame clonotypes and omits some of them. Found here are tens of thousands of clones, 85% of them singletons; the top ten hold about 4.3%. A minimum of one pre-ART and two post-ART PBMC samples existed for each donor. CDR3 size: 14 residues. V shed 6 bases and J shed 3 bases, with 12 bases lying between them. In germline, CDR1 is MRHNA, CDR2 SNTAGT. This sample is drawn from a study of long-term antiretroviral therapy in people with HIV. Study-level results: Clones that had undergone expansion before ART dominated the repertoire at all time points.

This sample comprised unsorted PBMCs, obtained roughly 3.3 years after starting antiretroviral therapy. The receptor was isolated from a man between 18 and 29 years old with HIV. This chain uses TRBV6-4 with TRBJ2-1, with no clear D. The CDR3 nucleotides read TGTGCCAGCAGCCGGAGACTCGACTACAATGAGCAGTTCTTC. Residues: CASSRRLDYNEQFF.